These 30 T cell receptor beta chains were sequenced from one sample in a study of T cells of healthy individuals. TCRdb ran MiXCR on the 5' RACE reads and lists one entry per CDR3 protein. The profile shows tens of thousands of distinct CDR3 sequences, 15% to 20% of them singletons. The origin of the receptors is a human donor in good health.

This clonotype was observed a handful of times. The V call is TRBV6-6, the J call TRBJ2-4, with 9 bases fitting TRBD1. Germline CDR1 is MNHNY and CDR2 is SVGAGI (reference sequence). The CDR3 is 15 residues long. V trimming: 5 bases; J trimming: 5 bases; junction bases outside the gene matches: 7. This CDR3 reads CASSQRTGAENIQYF. The CDR3 DNA is TGTGCCAGCAGTCAACGGACAGGGGCTGAAAACATTCAGTACTTC.

This clonotype was found a few times. This chain links TRBV5-1 with TRBJ2-7, with 7 bases matching TRBD1. Germline V gene sequence: CDR1 SGHRS, CDR2 YFSETQ. Germline trimming cut 4 bases from V and 5 bases from J; bases unmatched to any gene: 3. The CDR3 is made up of 12 amino acids. CDR3 DNA sequence: TGCGCCAGCAGCCCAACAGGGGACGAGCAGTACTTC. Protein product: CASSPTGDEQYF.

Only a few counts were recorded for this clonotype. This rearrangement joins TRBV7-6 to TRBJ2-2, with D uncertain. The V end lost 5 bases, the J end lost 0 bases, and 4 bases lay between the germline ends. Germline V gene lookup returns CDR1 SGHVS and CDR2 FNYEAQ. The CDR3 has 13 residues. Here the CDR3 reads CASSAANTGELFF. The CDR3 DNA reads TGTGCCAGCAGCGCCGCGAACACCGGGGAGCTGTTTTTT.

The V call is TRBV6-5, the J call TRBJ2-1; D could derive from TRBD1 or TRBD2 (5 bases each). The germline gives CDR1 MNHEY, CDR2 SVGAGI. This CDR3 is built from 11 residues. V was clipped by 6 bases and J by 10 bases, with 10 bases between them. For the CDR3, the DNA is TGTGCCAGCAGACTAAGGGACGAGCAGTTCTTC. This sequence encodes CASRLRDEQFF.

This clonotype was seen a few times. The chain joins TRBV7-2 to TRBJ1-5; D gene unclear. There are 13 residues in the CDR3. V lost 0 bases to trimming and J lost 7 bases, with 7 bases between them. Germline values: CDR1 SGHTA, CDR2 FQGNSA. The CDR3 loop is CASSLAVWQPQHF. CDR3 bases: TGTGCCAGCAGCTTAGCGGTTTGGCAGCCCCAGCATTTT.

The genes are TRBV6-1 and TRBJ2-2, with 11 bases lining up with TRBD2. The germline V gene has CDR1 MNHNS and CDR2 SASEGT. Trimming at V came to 7 bases and at J to 3 bases, leaving 4 bases not matched to a gene. The CDR3 contains 15 residues. CDR3 sequence (DNA): TGTGCCAGCATAGCGGGGGGGAGGGACACCGGGGAGCTGTTTTTT. This translates into CASIAGGRDTGELFF.

This clonotype was picked up many times. This rearrangement joins TRBV2 to TRBJ2-7; a weak D match, TRBD1 (6 bases). This CDR3 comprises 13 residues. Germline CDR1 is SNHLY and CDR2 is FYNNEI. Trimming removed 5 bases at V and 5 bases at J, with 13 bases between. CDR3 residues: CASSPGQPHEQYF. The CDR3 region has the DNA TGTGCCAGCAGTCCCGGACAGCCCCACGAGCAGTACTTC.

This clonotype showed up many times. The chain combines TRBV5-6 with TRBJ2-5; no clear D gene. Per germline, CDR1 SGHDT and CDR2 YYEEEE. Trimming shortened V by 1 base and J by 8 bases, and 9 bases separated the two germline ends. The CDR3 is 12 residues long. DNA for the CDR3: TGTGCCAGCAGCTTGCAGCACGGAACCCAGTACTTC. Translating gives CASSLQHGTQYF.

This clonotype has more than one count but fewer than ten. The gene calls are TRBV4-2 and TRBJ2-3, with 8 bases that match TRBD2. The CDR3 spans 19 residues. The germline CDR1 and CDR2 sequences are LGHNA and YNFKEQ. Germline trimming cut 3 bases from V and 0 bases from J; bases unmatched to any gene: 14. The CDR3 region has the DNA TGTGCCAGCAGCCATGAACTTGGCGGGGGGCCGGGAAGCACAGATACGCAGTATTTT. Encoded protein: CASSHELGGGPGSTDTQYF.

The V gene is TRBV19, the J gene TRBJ2-7; possible D gene TRBD1, 6 bases. The CDR3 totals 16 residues. Germline assignment: CDR1 LNHDA and CDR2 SQIVND (reference sequence). V lost 0 bases, J lost 2 bases, and 14 bases lay in between. The DNA for the CDR3 is TGTGCCAGTAGTATAGATGCCCCGACAGGCCCCTACGAGCAGTACTTC. Protein: CASSIDAPTGPYEQYF.

This clonotype was detected once. The chain is built from TRBV9 and TRBJ2-4, with 12 bases identical to TRBD2. The junction had 4 bases not matched to a gene; V was cut back by 2 bases and J by 4 bases. The CDR3 totals 16 residues. Germline CDR1 and CDR2: SGDLS and YYNGEE. The DNA of the CDR3 is TGTGCCAGCAGCGTTTCTACTAGCGGGGGGAAAAACATTCAGTACTTC. Amino acids: CASSVSTSGGKNIQYF.

This clonotype was seen many times. This chain joins TRBV20-1 and TRBJ2-7, with D perhaps being TRBD1 or TRBD2 (5 bases each). Germline CDR1 and CDR2: DFQATT and SNEGSKA (reference sequence). V dropped 5 bases and J dropped 1 base, with 15 bases sitting between them. The CDR3 sequence is 14 residues long. The CDR3 DNA follows: TGCAGTGCTGCTCAGGGAGTCCCTTCCTACGAGCAGTACTTC. Its translation: CSAAQGVPSYEQYF.

This clonotype was observed a few times. CDR3 region: CASSLGTGSGYGYTF. The CDR3 nucleotides read TGTGCCAGCAGCTTAGGGACAGGGAGTGGCTATGGCTACACCTTC. This chain links TRBV7-9 with TRBJ1-2; TRBD1 matches 8 bases. V shed 1 base, J shed 4 bases, and the junction held 5 bases outside the gene matches. CDR3 length: 15 residues. Germline-derived CDR1 and CDR2 are SEHNR and FQNEAQ (reference sequence).

This clonotype was seen a few times. The chain employs TRBV7-9 and TRBJ2-7, with TRBD1 identical over 7 bases. Germline assignment: CDR1 SEHNR and CDR2 FQNEAQ (reference sequence). CDR3 length: 15 amino acids. The trim removed 1 base at V and 1 base at J, leaving 4 bases unmatched. This chain's CDR3 is CASSLDRGPSYEQYF. CDR3 sequence (DNA): TGTGCCAGCAGCTTAGACAGGGGCCCATCCTACGAGCAGTACTTC. The full variable domain, completed using reference TRBV7-9 and TRBJ2-7, is DTGVSQNPRHKITKRGQNVTFRCDPISEHNRLYWYRQTLGQGPEFLTYFQNEAQLEKSRLLSDRFSAERPKGSFSTLEIQRTEQGDSAMYLCASSLDRGPSYEQYFGPGTRLTVT.

This chain uses TRBV28 with TRBJ2-1; D perhaps matches TRBD2 (7 bases). V dropped 3 bases and J dropped 1 base, with 10 bases sitting between them. Germline V gene lookup returns CDR1 MDHEN and CDR2 SYDVKM. The CDR3 runs 15 residues. The CDR3 DNA is TGTGCCAGCAGTTTCGGGGGGCAATCCTACAATGAGCAGTTCTTC. Its protein product is CASSFGGQSYNEQFF.

The CDR3 sequence: CASRPPGAAAQYF. CDR3 DNA sequence: TGTGCCAGCAGACCCCCGGGGGCAGCGGCGCAGTATTTT. The chain carries TRBV28 and TRBJ2-3; perhaps D is TRBD1 or TRBD2 (6 bases each). The CDR3 runs 13 residues. Germline V gene sequence: CDR1 MDHEN, CDR2 SYDVKM. With 6 bases removed from V and 10 bases from J, the gap between germline ends came to 17 bases.

This clonotype was seen repeatedly, ten times or more. Germline is not matched at one junction end, which may reflect a read error. V usage is TRBV10-3 and J usage is TRBJ1-5, with 8 bases matching TRBD1. The CDR3 loop spans 14 amino acids. The germline gives CDR1 ENHRY, CDR2 SYGVKD. In nucleotides, the CDR3 is TGTGCCATCAGTGATCGACAGGGGAATCCGCCCCAGCATTTT. Translating gives CAISDRQGNPPQHF.

V gene TRBV5-6 combines with J gene TRBJ2-5, with 7 bases lining up with TRBD1. Germline V gives CDR1 SGHDT, CDR2 YYEEEE. The trim removed 0 bases at V and 1 base at J, leaving 3 bases unmatched. This CDR3 spans 15 amino acids. The CDR3 sequence is CASSLVRGPQETQYF. The CDR3 nucleotides are TGTGCCAGCAGCTTGGTGAGGGGGCCCCAAGAGACCCAGTACTTC.

This clonotype was detected once. The V call is TRBV29-1, the J call TRBJ2-7; 8 bases are a match to TRBD1. CDR1 and CDR2 from the germline V gene are SQVTM and ANQGSEA. V lost 3 bases and J lost 3; bases outside the gene matches: 4. The CDR3 contains 13 residues. CDR3 DNA: TGCAGCGTTGAGATCGACAGGGGCTACGAGCAGTACTTC. This translates into CSVEIDRGYEQYF.

The V gene is TRBV13, the J gene TRBJ2-3, with 9 bases that match TRBD2. Germline assignment: CDR1 PRHDT and CDR2 FYEKMQ (reference sequence). This CDR3 has 15 amino acids. V gave up 4 bases and J gave up 0 bases; unmatched junction bases: 2. CDR3 amino acids: CASSSTSGSTDTQYF. The CDR3 DNA is TGTGCCAGCAGCTCGACTAGCGGAAGCACAGATACGCAGTATTTT.

The CDR3 DNA is TGTGCCAGCAGTGTTCGTCTAGGGTTGACAGATACGCAGTATTTT. Translating gives CASSVRLGLTDTQYF. The chain links TRBV2 to TRBJ2-3; D remains ambiguous. CDR1 and CDR2 from the germline V gene are SNHLY and FYNNEI. The V end lost 4 bases, the J end lost 3 bases, and 14 bases lay between the germline ends. The CDR3 sequence is 15 residues long.

The CDR3 DNA is TGCAGTGCTAGAGATGAGCGCAGACAGGGCTCCTACGAGCAGTACTTC. Protein sequence: CSARDERRQGSYEQYF. The genes are TRBV20-1 and TRBJ2-7; TRBD1 matches 7 bases. The V segment lost 0 bases and the J segment 0 bases; nucleotides outside the gene matches: 8. The germline V gene has CDR1 DFQATT and CDR2 SNEGSKA (reference sequence). CDR3 length: 16 amino acids.

This chain links TRBV6-1 with TRBJ1-1, with D tentatively TRBD1 (5 bases). Trimming pared 2 bases from V and 1 base from J, leaving 14 bases between. The CDR3 is made up of 16 amino acids. CDR1 is MNHNS, CDR2 SASEGT, per germline. The CDR3 here is CASSERSLTGNTEAFF. CDR3 coding DNA: TGTGCCAGCAGTGAAAGGAGCCTAACAGGGAACACTGAAGCTTTCTTT.

This chain joins TRBV10-3 and TRBJ2-2; D gene unclear. Germline CDR1 reads ENHRY; CDR2 reads SYGVKD. The CDR3 is 18 residues long. Between the trimmed V and J ends, which lost 5 bases and 4 bases, there was a span of 23 bases. CDR3 nucleotides: TGTGCCATCAGTCCCCTCCCACCGGTGGCGGATCTCACCGGGGAGCTGTTTTTT. This codes for CAISPLPPVADLTGELFF.

This clonotype was detected many times. The chain links TRBV24-1 to TRBJ1-2; D is unclear. The V gene's germline CDR1 is KGHDR and CDR2 SFDVKD. Trimming stripped 5 bases from V and 4 bases from J, with 10 bases between. This CDR3 spans 13 amino acids. CDR3 bases: TGTGCCACCAGTGGTTCCGGGTCCTATGGCTACACCTTC. Translating it yields CATSGSGSYGYTF.

This clonotype was detected a few times. CDR3 DNA sequence: TGTGCCAGCAGCTTTTCCCTTGGTCTACTGGGGGAGCCCCAGCATTTT. Protein: CASSFSLGLLGEPQHF. The genes are TRBV11-2 and TRBJ1-5; TRBD1 is a possible D gene (5 bases). The CDR3 runs to 16 residues. Germline V CDR1 and CDR2: SGHAT, FQNNGV. Trimming cost V 3 bases and J 8 bases, with 20 bases left between them.

This clonotype was counted ten times or more. V usage is TRBV5-1 and J usage is TRBJ2-5, with D perhaps TRBD1 (6 bases). The germline V gene encodes CDR1 SGHRS and CDR2 YFSETQ. Between the trimmed V and J ends, which lost 5 bases and 4 bases, there was a span of 15 bases. CDR3 length equals 14 residues. CDR3 sequence reads: CASRQSSGAETQYF. As DNA, the CDR3 is TGCGCCAGCAGACAATCTTCAGGGGCAGAGACCCAGTACTTC.

This clonotype was observed many times. This chain links TRBV12-3 or TRBV12-4 with TRBJ1-5; 10 bases line up with TRBD1. The length of the CDR3 is 15 residues. V was clipped by 5 bases and J by 5 bases; unmatched bases: 6. CDR3 nucleotides: TGTGCCAGCAGTCACCGGGACAGGGGTCATCAGCCCCAGCATTTT. Residues: CASSHRDRGHQPQHF.

The chain carries TRBV20-1 and TRBJ2-2; D is uncertain. With 0 bases removed from V and 3 bases from J, the gap between germline ends came to 8 bases. Per the germline V gene, CDR1 is DFQATT and CDR2 is SNEGSKA (reference sequence). The CDR3 covers 14 residues. CDR3 region: CSARENSYTGELFF. Written as DNA, the CDR3 is TGCAGTGCTAGAGAGAACAGTTACACCGGGGAGCTGTTTTTT.

V and J are TRBV15 and TRBJ2-7; D is perhaps TRBD1 (6 bases). CDR3 size: 14 residues. Looked up from germline, CDR1 is LNHNV and CDR2 is YYDKDF (reference sequence). Trimming removed 1 base at V and 2 bases at J, with 9 bases between. CDR3 loop: CATSRGQEPYEQYF. The CDR3, as DNA: TGTGCCACCAGCAGAGGACAGGAACCCTACGAGCAGTACTTC.